The source of this TCR beta chain is a study of neurological immune-mediated disorders. Whole-study results and caveats: CDR3 amino acid sequences found in expanded clones were never shared across subjects, suggesting private repertoires in all groups.

The cDNA came from 5'RACE with 10-nucleotide random UMIs. Using its own MiXCR run on the 5' RACE reads, TCRdb lists one record per CDR3 protein. The data contain approximately 39,000 distinct CDR3 sequences, roughly 6.9% of them seen just once; the ten biggest clones take up approximately 5.3%. The CDR3 contains 15 residues. CDR1 MDHEN and CDR2 SYDVKM come from the germline V gene. The V and J ends lost 4 bases and 3 bases, in that order; junction bases with no gene match: 7. This clonotype occurred many times. What it binds is not known. The sorted libraries involved the use of approximately 930,000 CD4+ or CD8+ T cells.

This receptor was identified in a man between 45 and 60 years old in good health. The chain uses TRBV28 and TRBJ2-7; TRBD1 matches 9 bases. The sequenced sample was CD4+ T cells from blood. CDR3 DNA sequence: TGTGCCAGCAGTTCTGGCGGGGGACAGGGCTACGAGCAGTACTTC. Amino acids: CASSSGGGQGYEQYF.